Shown below are 17 T cell receptor beta chains from a single sample sequenced in a study of CD4 T cells in relation to SARS-CoV-2 and coronaviruses. Their antigens remain unidentified. Clones were sequenced by immunoSEQ multiplex PCR, and TCRdb holds only the in-frame ones, with some missing. The sample contains about 37,000 clones, more than 70% of which appear only once. Material: naive CD4+ T cells from PBMCs, cultured in vitro. Subset: naive CD4+ T cells isolated by negative enrichment. The origin of the receptors is an adult with COVID-19.

This chain connects TRBV7-9 to TRBJ1-1; 8 bases map to TRBD1. V shed 5 bases and J 4 bases; nucleotides not matched to a gene: 6. The CDR3 loop spans 14 amino acids. The germline V gene has CDR1 SEHNR and CDR2 FQNEAQ (reference sequence). For the CDR3, the DNA is TGTGCCAGCAGCACACGACAGGGGAGCACTGAAGCTTTCTTT. This translates into CASSTRQGSTEAFF.

The chain links TRBV24-1 to TRBJ2-3, with a weak D call TRBD1 (5 bases). Germline CDR1 KGHDR, CDR2 SFDVKD. The CDR3 loop spans 13 amino acids. Trimming pared 5 bases from V and 6 bases from J, leaving 11 bases between. CDR3 in amino acids: CATSGSGMDTQYF. CDR3 DNA: TGTGCCACCAGTGGCTCAGGGATGGATACGCAGTATTTT.

The chain couples TRBV5-1 to TRBJ2-7; no definite D call. Germline V CDR1 and CDR2: SGHRS, YFSETQ. V was clipped by 7 bases and J by 5 bases, with 10 bases between them. The CDR3 runs 11 residues. In DNA, the CDR3 is TGCGCCAGCCGATCAGAGCACGAGCAGTACTTC. Translated: CASRSEHEQYF. Full variable domain (missing parts from reference TRBV5-1 and TRBJ2-7): KAGVTQTPRYLIKTRGQQVTLSCSPISGHRSVSWYQQTPGQGLQFLFEYFSETQRNKGNFPGRFSGRQFSNSRSEMNVSTLELGDSALYLCASRSEHEQYFGPGTRLTVT.

CDR3 protein: CASSLGGFPNEQFF. The CDR3 nucleotides read TGTGCCAGCAGCTTAGGAGGATTTCCAAATGAGCAGTTCTTC. The rearrangement joins TRBV5-8 to TRBJ2-1; tentatively, D is TRBD2 (5 bases). The CDR3 totals 14 residues. Per germline, CDR1 SGHTS and CDR2 YDEGEE. Trimming took off 2 bases at V and 7 bases at J, with 13 bases between the two ends.

The sample holds a few counts of this clone. The rearrangement uses TRBV7-2 and TRBJ2-1; D unclear. Germline V CDR1 and CDR2: SGHTA, FQGNSA. This CDR3 has 13 amino acids. V was shortened by 5 bases and J by 12 bases, with 17 bases between the two germline ends. The chain's CDR3 is CASSPRLADGQFF. In DNA form, the CDR3 reads TGTGCCAGCAGCCCCCGTCTCGCCGACGGGCAGTTCTTC.

This chain uses TRBV25-1 with TRBJ2-5; D is ambiguous. The germline CDR1 and CDR2 sequences are MGHDK and SYGVNS. This CDR3 is built from 14 residues. Trimming removed 3 bases from V and 5 bases from J, with 13 bases in between. DNA for the CDR3: TGTGCCAGCAGTGATATCCGGTTGCGGGAGACCCAGTACTTC. This encodes CASSDIRLRETQYF.

This chain connects TRBV7-2 to TRBJ1-1; no firm D call. There are 12 residues in the CDR3. Trimming cost V 0 bases and J 11 bases, with 10 bases left between them. The V gene's germline CDR1 is SGHTA and CDR2 FQGNSA. The CDR3 coding sequence is TGTGCCAGCAGCTTAGCTGGGTCCACGGCTTTCTTT. Translation gives CASSLAGSTAFF. Supplemented by reference TRBV7-2 and TRBJ1-1, the full variable domain reads GAGVSQSPSNKVTEKGKDVELRCDPISGHTALYWYRQSLGQGLEFLIYFQGNSAPDKSGLPSDRFSAERTGGSVSTLTIQRTQQEDSAVYLCASSLAGSTAFFGQGTRLTVV.

V usage is TRBV3-1 (or the pseudogene TRBV3-2) and J usage is TRBJ2-1; D may be TRBD1 (5 bases). V was pared by 0 bases and J by 3 bases, with 12 bases between. Germline assignment: CDR1 LGHDT and CDR2 YNNKEL (reference sequence). The CDR3 loop spans 16 amino acids. CDR3 in amino acids: CASSQDGAMSYNEQFF. The CDR3, as DNA: TGTGCCAGCAGCCAAGATGGGGCTATGAGCTACAATGAGCAGTTCTTC.

The rearrangement links TRBV5-1 to TRBJ2-1; 16 bases are shared with TRBD2. V gave up 1 base and J gave up 9 bases; unmatched junction bases: 28. Germline CDR1 is SGHRS and CDR2 is YFSETQ. The length of the CDR3 is 24 residues. The CDR3 protein is CASSLTIDRGSRVLGTSGRGEQFF. The DNA for the CDR3 is TGCGCCAGCAGCTTGACGATCGACAGGGGTTCCCGAGTACTGGGGACTAGCGGGAGGGGTGAGCAGTTCTTC.

This chain connects TRBV5-1 to TRBJ1-2; D gene ambiguous. Deletions cut 0 bases from V and 5 bases from J, with 8 bases between. Germline V lookup: CDR1 SGHRS, CDR2 YFSETQ. The CDR3 length is 13 residues. The chain's CDR3 is CASSLDTPYGYTF. Here the CDR3 DNA reads TGCGCCAGCAGCTTGGACACACCTTATGGCTACACCTTC.

The V gene is TRBV19, the J gene TRBJ2-1; 12 bases are a match to TRBD2. CDR1 and CDR2 from the germline V gene are LNHDA and SQIVND (reference sequence). Trimming at V came to 6 bases and at J to 7 bases, leaving 13 bases not matched to a gene. The CDR3 sequence is 17 residues long. The CDR3 DNA reads as TGTGCCAGTAGCCCGGTGGCTAGCGGGAGGGCCGGGAATGAGCAGTTCTTC. Translation: CASSPVASGRAGNEQFF.

The genes are TRBV7-8 and TRBJ1-4; D unclear. The CDR3 covers 16 residues. The ends were cut back, 1 base at V and 3 bases at J, with 12 bases in the middle. Germline V lookup: CDR1 SGHVS, CDR2 FQNEAQ. The chain's CDR3 is CASSLVRWQPNEKLFF. The CDR3 DNA is TGTGCCAGCAGCTTAGTGAGGTGGCAGCCTAATGAAAAACTGTTTTTT.

The chain is built from TRBV6-2 or TRBV6-3 and TRBJ1-2; D is unclear. This CDR3 has 16 residues. Germline-derived CDR1 and CDR2 are MNHEY and SVGEGT. V lost 0 bases, J lost 3 bases, and 14 bases lay in between. CDR3 coding DNA: TGTGCCAGCAGTTACTCGTCAGTGGCGGGTGACTATGGCTACACCTTC. Translation gives CASSYSSVAGDYGYTF.

This clone was observed a single time. The chain recombines TRBV6-5 with TRBJ2-3; D may correspond to TRBD1 or TRBD2 (6 bases each). Germline lookup yields CDR1 MNHEY and CDR2 SVGAGI. The CDR3 spans 15 residues. Between the trimmed V and J ends, which lost 5 bases and 2 bases, there was a span of 14 bases. CDR3: CASSRGGLNTDTQYF. As DNA, the CDR3 is TGTGCCAGCAGTCGAGGGGGACTTAACACAGATACGCAGTATTTT.

The chain uses TRBV7-8 and TRBJ1-3, with D possibly being TRBD1 (5 bases). The CDR3 covers 16 residues. Looked up from germline, CDR1 is SGHVS and CDR2 is FQNEAQ. Trimming pared 0 bases from V and 0 bases from J, leaving 9 bases between. The CDR3, as DNA: TGTGCCAGCAGCTTAGCCCAGGGCAGCTCTGGAAACACCATATATTTT. It codes for CASSLAQGSSGNTIYF.

The chain joins TRBV18 to TRBJ2-7, with a tentative D call TRBD1 (5 bases). The CDR3 is 13 amino acids. Germline V CDR1 and CDR2: KGHSH, LQKENI. V dropped 4 bases and J dropped 7 bases, with 14 bases sitting between them. The CDR3 DNA reads as TGTGCCAGCTCACTGGGTGGGGCGGTAGAGCAGTACTTC. It yields the protein CASSLGGAVEQYF.

The chain uses TRBV27 and TRBJ1-3; a possible D gene is TRBD1 (5 bases). The germline gives CDR1 MNHEY, CDR2 SMNVEV (reference sequence). The CDR3 covers 14 residues. Trimming stripped 2 bases from V and 2 bases from J, with 7 bases between. CDR3 protein: CASSLTGAGNTIYF. The CDR3 DNA reads TGTGCCAGCAGTTTAACGGGGGCTGGAAACACCATATATTTT.